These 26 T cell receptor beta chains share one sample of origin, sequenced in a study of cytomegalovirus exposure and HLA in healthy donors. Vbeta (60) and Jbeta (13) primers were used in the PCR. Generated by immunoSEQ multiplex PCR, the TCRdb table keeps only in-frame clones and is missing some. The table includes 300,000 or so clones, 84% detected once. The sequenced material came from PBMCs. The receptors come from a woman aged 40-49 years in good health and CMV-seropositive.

The CDR3 here is CASSLTGVFEKLFF. The CDR3, as DNA: TGTGCCAGCAGTTTGACAGGGGTATTTGAAAAACTGTTTTTT. This chain joins TRBV27 and TRBJ1-4, with 8 bases matching TRBD1. The germline V gene has CDR1 MNHEY and CDR2 SMNVEV (reference sequence). The CDR3 is 14 amino acids. V gave up 3 bases and J gave up 7 bases; unmatched junction bases: 4.

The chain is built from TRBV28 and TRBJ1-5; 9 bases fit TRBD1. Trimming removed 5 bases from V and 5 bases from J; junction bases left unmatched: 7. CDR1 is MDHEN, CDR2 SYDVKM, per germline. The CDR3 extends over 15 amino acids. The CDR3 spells CASSGEGQGDQPQHF. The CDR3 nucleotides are TGTGCCAGCAGTGGCGAGGGACAGGGTGATCAGCCCCAGCATTTT.

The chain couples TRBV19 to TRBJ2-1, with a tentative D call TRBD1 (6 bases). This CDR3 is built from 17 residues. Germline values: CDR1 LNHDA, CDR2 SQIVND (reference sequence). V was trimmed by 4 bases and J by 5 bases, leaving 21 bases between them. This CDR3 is CASSNQGLRSVNNEQFF. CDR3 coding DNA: TGTGCCAGTAGTAACCAGGGGCTCCGCTCCGTTAACAATGAGCAGTTCTTC.

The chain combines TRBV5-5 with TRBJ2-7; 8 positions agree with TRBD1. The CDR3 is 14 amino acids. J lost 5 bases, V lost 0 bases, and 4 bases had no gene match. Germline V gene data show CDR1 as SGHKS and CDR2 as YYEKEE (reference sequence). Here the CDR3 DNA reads TGTGCCAGCAGCTTGGTGGACAGGGCCCACGAGCAGTACTTC. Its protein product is CASSLVDRAHEQYF.

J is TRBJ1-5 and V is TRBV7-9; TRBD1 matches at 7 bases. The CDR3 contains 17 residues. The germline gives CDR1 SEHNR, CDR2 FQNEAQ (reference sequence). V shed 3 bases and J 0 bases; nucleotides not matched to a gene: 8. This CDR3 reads CASSFWTGLNSNQPQHF. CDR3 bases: TGTGCCAGCAGCTTTTGGACAGGCCTAAATAGCAATCAGCCCCAGCATTTT. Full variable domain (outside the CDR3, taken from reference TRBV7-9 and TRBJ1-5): DTGVSQNPRHKITKRGQNVTFRCDPISEHNRLYWYRQTLGQGPEFLTYFQNEAQLEKSRLLSDRFSAERPKGSFSTLEIQRTEQGDSAMYLCASSFWTGLNSNQPQHFGDGTRLSIL.

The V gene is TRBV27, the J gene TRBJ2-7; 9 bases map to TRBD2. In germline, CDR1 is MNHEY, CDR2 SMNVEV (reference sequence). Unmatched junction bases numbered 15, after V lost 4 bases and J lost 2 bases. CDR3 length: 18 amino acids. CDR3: CASSSASGIPIVTYEQYF. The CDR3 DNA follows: TGTGCCAGCAGTTCGGCTAGCGGGATACCGATTGTGACCTACGAGCAGTACTTC.

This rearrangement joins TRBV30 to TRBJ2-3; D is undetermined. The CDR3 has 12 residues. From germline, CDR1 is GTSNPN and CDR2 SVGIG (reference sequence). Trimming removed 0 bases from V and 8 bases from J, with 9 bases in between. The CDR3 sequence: CAWSVRESTQYF. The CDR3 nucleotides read TGTGCCTGGAGTGTACGAGAGTCTACGCAGTATTTT.

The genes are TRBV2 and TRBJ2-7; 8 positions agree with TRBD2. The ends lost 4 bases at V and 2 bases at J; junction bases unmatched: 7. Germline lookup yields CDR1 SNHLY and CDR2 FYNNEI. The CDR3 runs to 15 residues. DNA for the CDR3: TGTGCCAGCAGTGTCGGAAAGCGGGAGCCCTACGAGCAGTACTTC. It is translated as CASSVGKREPYEQYF.

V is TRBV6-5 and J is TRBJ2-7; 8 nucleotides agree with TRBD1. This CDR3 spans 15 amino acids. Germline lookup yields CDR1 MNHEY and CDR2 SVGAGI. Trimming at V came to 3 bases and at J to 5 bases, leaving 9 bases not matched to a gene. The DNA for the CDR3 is TGTGCCAGCAGTTATTCTGCGGACAGGGACCACGAGCAGTACTTC. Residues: CASSYSADRDHEQYF.

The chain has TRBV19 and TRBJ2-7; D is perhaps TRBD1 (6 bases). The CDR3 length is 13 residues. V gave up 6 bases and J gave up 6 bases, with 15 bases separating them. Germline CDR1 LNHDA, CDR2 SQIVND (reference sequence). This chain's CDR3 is CASSATGTLEQYF. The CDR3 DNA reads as TGTGCCAGTAGCGCGACAGGCACTCTCGAGCAGTACTTC.

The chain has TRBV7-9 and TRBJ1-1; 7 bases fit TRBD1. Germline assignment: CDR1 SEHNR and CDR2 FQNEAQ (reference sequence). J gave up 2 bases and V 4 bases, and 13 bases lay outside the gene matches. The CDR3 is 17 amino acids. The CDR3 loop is CASSSRGGRGANTEAFF. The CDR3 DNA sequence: TGTGCCAGCAGCTCTAGGGGCGGCAGGGGGGCAAACACTGAAGCTTTCTTT.

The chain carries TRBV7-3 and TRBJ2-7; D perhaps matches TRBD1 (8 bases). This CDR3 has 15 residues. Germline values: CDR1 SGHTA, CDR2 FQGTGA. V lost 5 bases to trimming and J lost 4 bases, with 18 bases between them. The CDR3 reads CASSQGAGVEYEQYF. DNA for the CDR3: TGTGCCAGCAGCCAGGGGGCGGGAGTTGAATACGAGCAGTACTTC.

The CDR3 DNA is TGTGCCAGCAGCTTGGTCTTTCGGCTAGCGGCCCTCCAAGAGACCCAGTACTTC. Amino acid sequence: CASSLVFRLAALQETQYF. The rearrangement uses TRBV5-8 and TRBJ2-5, with 7 bases fitting TRBD2. The CDR3 has 18 residues. Losses at the gene ends were 0 bases for V and 1 base for J; bases not matched to a gene: 12. Germline CDR1 SGHTS, CDR2 YDEGEE.

CDR3: CASSPNTSGGEQFF. CDR3 nucleotide sequence: TGTGCCAGCTCACCAAACACTAGCGGGGGTGAGCAGTTCTTC. The rearrangement joins TRBV18 to TRBJ2-1; TRBD2 agrees at 11 bases. This CDR3 is 14 amino acids long. Germline V gene data show CDR1 as KGHSH and CDR2 as LQKENI. Losses at the gene ends were 2 bases for V and 9 bases for J; bases not matched to a gene: 3.

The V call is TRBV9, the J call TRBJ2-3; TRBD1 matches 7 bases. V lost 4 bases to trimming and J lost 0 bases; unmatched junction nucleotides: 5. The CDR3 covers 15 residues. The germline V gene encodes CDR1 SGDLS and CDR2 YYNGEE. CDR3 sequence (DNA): TGTGCCAGCAGCCCTCGGGACAGAAGCACAGATACGCAGTATTTT. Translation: CASSPRDRSTDTQYF.

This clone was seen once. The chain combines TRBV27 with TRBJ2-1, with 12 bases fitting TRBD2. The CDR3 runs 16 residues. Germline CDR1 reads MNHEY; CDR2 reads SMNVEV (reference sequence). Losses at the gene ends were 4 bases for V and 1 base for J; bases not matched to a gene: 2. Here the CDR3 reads CASSWLAGGSYNEQFF. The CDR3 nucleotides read TGTGCCAGCAGTTGGCTAGCGGGAGGGTCCTACAATGAGCAGTTCTTC.

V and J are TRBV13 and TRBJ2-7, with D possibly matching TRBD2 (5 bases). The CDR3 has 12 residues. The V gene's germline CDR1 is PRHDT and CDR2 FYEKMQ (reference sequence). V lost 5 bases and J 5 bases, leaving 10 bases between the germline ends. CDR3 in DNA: TGTGCCAGCAGCCATACGGGGAACGAGCAGTACTTC. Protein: CASSHTGNEQYF.

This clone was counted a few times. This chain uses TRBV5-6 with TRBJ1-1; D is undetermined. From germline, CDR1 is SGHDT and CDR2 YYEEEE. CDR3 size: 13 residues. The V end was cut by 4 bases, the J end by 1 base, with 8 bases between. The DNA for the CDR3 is TGTGCCAGCAGCCTGACACCGAACACTGAAGCTTTCTTT. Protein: CASSLTPNTEAFF.

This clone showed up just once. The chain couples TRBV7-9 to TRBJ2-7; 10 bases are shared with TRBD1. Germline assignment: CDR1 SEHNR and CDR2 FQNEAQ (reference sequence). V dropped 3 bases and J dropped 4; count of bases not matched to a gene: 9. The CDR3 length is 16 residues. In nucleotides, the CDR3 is TGTGCCAGCAGCTTCGGGTTTGGGACAGGGGTATACGAGCAGTACTTC. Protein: CASSFGFGTGVYEQYF. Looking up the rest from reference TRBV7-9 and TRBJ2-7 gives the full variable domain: DTGVSQNPRHKITKRGQNVTFRCDPISEHNRLYWYRQTLGQGPEFLTYFQNEAQLEKSRLLSDRFSAERPKGSFSTLEIQRTEQGDSAMYLCASSFGFGTGVYEQYFGPGTRLTVT.

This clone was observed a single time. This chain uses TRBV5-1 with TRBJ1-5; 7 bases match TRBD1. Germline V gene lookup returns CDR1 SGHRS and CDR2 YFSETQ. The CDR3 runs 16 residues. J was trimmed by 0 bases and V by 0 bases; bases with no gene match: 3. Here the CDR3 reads CASSLGQGDSNQPQHF. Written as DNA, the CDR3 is TGCGCCAGCAGCTTGGGGCAGGGGGATAGCAATCAGCCCCAGCATTTT.

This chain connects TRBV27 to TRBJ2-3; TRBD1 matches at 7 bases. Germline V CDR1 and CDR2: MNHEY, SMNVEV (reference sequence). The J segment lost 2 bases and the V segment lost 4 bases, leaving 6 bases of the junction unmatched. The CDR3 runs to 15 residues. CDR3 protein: CASSSWTGYTDTQYF. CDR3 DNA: TGTGCCAGCAGTTCCTGGACAGGATACACAGATACGCAGTATTTT.

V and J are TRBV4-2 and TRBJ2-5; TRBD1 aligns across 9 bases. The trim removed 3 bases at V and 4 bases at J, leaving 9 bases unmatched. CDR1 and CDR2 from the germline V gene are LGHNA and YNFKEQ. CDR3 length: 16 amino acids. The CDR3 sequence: CASSQAQGASGETQYF. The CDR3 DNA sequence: TGTGCCAGCAGCCAGGCACAGGGGGCGTCGGGAGAGACCCAGTACTTC.

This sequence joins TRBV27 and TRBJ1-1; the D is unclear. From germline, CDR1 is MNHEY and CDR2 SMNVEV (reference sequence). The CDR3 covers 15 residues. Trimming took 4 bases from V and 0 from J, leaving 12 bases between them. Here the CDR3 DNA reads TGTGCCAGCAGTTGGATACGGGGTATGAACACTGAAGCTTTCTTT. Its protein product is CASSWIRGMNTEAFF.

The CDR3 nucleotides are TGTGCCATACAGGGCGGGTACGGCACCGGGGAGCTGTTTTTT. This translates into CAIQGGYGTGELFF. This chain connects TRBV19 to TRBJ2-2, with a weak D call TRBD1 (6 bases). Trimming took off 10 bases at V and 4 bases at J, with 16 bases between the two ends. Germline V gene lookup returns CDR1 LNHDA and CDR2 SQIVND (reference sequence). The CDR3 sequence is 14 residues long.

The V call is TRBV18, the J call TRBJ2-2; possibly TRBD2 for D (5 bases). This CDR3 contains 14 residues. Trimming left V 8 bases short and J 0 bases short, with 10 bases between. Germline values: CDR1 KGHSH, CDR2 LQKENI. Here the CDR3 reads CASGLNANTGELFF. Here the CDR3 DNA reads TGTGCCAGCGGACTTAACGCGAACACCGGGGAGCTGTTTTTT.

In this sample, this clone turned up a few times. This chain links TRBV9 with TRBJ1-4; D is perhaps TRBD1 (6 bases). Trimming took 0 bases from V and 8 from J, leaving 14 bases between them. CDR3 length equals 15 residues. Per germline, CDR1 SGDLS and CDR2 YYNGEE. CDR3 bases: TGTGCCAGCAGCGTAGGGCTCACGAGGGGGGAAAAACTGTTTTTT. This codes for CASSVGLTRGEKLFF.